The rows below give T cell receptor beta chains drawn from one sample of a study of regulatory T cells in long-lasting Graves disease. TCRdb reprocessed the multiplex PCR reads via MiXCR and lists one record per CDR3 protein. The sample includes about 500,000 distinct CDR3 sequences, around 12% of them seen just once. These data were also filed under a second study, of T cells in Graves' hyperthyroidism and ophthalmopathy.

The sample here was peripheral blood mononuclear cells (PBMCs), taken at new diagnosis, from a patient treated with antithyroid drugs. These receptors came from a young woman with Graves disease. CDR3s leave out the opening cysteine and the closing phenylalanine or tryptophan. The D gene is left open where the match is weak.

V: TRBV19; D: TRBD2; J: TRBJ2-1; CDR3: ASSIKGGSGSSYNEQF
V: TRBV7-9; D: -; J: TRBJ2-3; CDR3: ASSQAGGADTQY
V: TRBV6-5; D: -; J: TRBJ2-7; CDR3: ASSYSPPAGAHEQY
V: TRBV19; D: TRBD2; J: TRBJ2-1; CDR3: ASLPGGSFYNEQF
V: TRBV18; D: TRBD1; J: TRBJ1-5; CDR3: ASSAPGQSMGVQPQH
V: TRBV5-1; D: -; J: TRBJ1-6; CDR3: ASSLQTGENSPLH
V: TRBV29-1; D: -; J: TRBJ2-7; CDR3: SVASGNSYEQY
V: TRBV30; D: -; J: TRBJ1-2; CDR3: AWSAGGGVYGYT
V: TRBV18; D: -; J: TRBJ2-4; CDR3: ASSPLLGFGKNIQY
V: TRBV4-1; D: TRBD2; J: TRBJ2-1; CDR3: ASSPGTSGKNEQF
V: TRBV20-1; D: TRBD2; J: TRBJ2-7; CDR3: SASGGSSYEQY
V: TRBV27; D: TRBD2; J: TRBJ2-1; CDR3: ASSLRLAVYNEQF
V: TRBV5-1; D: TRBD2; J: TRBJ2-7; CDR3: ASSSGLAGVEQY
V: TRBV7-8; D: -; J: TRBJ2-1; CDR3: ASSLARSRGQF
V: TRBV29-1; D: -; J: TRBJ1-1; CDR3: SVAGRSNTEAF
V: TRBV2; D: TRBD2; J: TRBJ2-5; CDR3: ASSQSSGRRETQY
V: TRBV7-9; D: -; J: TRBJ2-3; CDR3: ASSLRGQRWPDTQY
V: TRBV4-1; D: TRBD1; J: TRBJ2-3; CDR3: ASSGDRGRVDTQY
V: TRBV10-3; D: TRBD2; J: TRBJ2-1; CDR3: AISDTSGSLRGYNEQF
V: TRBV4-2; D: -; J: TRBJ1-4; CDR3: ASSQVGNEKLS
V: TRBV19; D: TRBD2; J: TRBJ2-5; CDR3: ASSIQTSAETQY
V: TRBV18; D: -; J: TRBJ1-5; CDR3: ASSLQESIGQPQH
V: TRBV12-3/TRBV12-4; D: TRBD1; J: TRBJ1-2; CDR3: ASSPQGSYGYT
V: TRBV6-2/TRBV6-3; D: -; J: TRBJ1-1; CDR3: ASSYYPPGSGTEAF
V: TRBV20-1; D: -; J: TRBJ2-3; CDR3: SALGRSKDTQY
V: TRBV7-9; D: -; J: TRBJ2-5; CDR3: ASRPFEQALQETQY
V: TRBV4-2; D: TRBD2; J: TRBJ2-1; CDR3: ASSQGSSGVGRF
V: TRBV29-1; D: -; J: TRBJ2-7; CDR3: SHLRGNEQY
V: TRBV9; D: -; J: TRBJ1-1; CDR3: ASSVVWGATEAF
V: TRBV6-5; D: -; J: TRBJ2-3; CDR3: AGSYSSRLAVEAQY
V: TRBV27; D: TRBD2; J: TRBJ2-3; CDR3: ASSSRLAQSTDTQY
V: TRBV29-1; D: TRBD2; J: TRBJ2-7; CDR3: SVKTGRVAYEQY
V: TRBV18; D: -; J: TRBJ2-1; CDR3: ASSPSASVTYNEQF
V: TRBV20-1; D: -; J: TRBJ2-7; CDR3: SARGLAYEQY
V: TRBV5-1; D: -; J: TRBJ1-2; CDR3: ASSFRRGANYGYT
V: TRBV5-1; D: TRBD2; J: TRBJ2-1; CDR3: ASSSGPSGAYNEQF
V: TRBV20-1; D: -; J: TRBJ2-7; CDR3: SARQSREQY
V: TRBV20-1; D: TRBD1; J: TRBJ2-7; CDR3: SARGDRKPYEQY
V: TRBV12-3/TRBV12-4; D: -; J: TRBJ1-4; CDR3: ASRGDMLDKLF
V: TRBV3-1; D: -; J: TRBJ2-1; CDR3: ASSHEGTYNEQF
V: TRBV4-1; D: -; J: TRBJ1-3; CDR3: ASSHPGRTSGNTIY
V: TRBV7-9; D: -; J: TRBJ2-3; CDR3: ASSFGVRSTDTQY
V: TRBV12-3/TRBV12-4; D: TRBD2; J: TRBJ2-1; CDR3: ASRGSGRFNEQF
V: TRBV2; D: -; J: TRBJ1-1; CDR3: ASSEETRAAF
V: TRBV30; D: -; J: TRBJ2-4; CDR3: AWSVVGTIQY
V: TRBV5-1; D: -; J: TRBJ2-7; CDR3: ASSWGSGYRYEQY
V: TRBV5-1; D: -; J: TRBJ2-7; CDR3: ASSSNSGGTYEQY
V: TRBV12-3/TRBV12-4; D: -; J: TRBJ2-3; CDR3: ASSLFNTQY
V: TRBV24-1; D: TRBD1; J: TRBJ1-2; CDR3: ATSAEGTGGDFSYGYT
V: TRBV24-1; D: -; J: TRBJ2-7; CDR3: ATSDRRADYEQY
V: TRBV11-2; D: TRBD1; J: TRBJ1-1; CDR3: ASTPGQGNVEAF
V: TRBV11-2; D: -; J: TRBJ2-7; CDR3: ASKDGPYEQY
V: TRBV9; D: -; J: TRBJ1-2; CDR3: ASSAPVFDGYT
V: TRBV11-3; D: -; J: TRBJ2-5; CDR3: ASSLDLGPETQY
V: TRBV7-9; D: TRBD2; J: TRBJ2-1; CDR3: ASSSGTSGTRNEQF
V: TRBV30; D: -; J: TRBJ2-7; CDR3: AWSEPGVNYEQY
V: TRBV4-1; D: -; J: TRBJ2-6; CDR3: ASSQAVSGANVLT